One and the same sample provided the 4 T cell receptor beta chains below, sequenced in a study of blood T cell repertoires in COVID-19. Sequencing was performed with immunoSEQ multiplex PCR; in TCRdb, only in-frame clones are kept and a portion is missing. The sample lists 150,000 to 200,000 clones, 90% to 95% seen once, with 3.5% to 5% in the top ten. The sample comprised peripheral blood. Every receptor here comes from a woman aged 45-60 years with acute or convalescent COVID-19.

The V and J genes are TRBV6-6 and TRBJ1-6; 7 nucleotides align to TRBD1. The V gene end was trimmed by 4 bases and the J gene end by 10 bases; junction bases not matched to a gene: 7. The CDR3 totals 14 residues. Germline lookup yields CDR1 MNHNY and CDR2 SVGAGI (reference sequence). CDR3 nucleotide sequence: TGTGCCAGCAGTTTGAAAACAGGGGACTCACCCCTCCACTTT. Its protein is CASSLKTGDSPLHF.

The J gene is TRBJ2-5, the V gene TRBV14; a weak D match, TRBD2 (5 bases). CDR1 and CDR2 (germline): SGHDN, FVKESK. The V end lost 4 bases, the J end lost 3 bases, and 9 bases lay between the germline ends. This CDR3 has 13 amino acids. The CDR3: CASSLGLKETQYF. The CDR3 DNA is TGTGCCAGCAGCCTAGGACTCAAAGAGACCCAGTACTTC.

The rearrangement uses TRBV10-2 and TRBJ2-5; 10 nucleotides agree with TRBD2. Germline V lookup: CDR1 WSHSY, CDR2 SAAADI. This CDR3 comprises 17 residues. Unmatched junction bases numbered 13, after V lost 5 bases and J lost 4 bases. The CDR3 DNA sequence: TGCGCCAGCAGTCCCCTAGCGGGAGAACCCACCGGAGAGACCCAGTACTTC. It codes for CASSPLAGEPTGETQYF.

This chain links TRBV19 with TRBJ1-1; the D gene is possibly TRBD1 (6 bases). The V gene lost 5 bases and the J gene lost 3 bases, with 16 bases spanning the gap. The CDR3 contains 15 residues. In germline, CDR1 is LNHDA, CDR2 SQIVND (reference sequence). The CDR3 protein is CASSPPTGHYTEAFF. The CDR3 DNA follows: TGTGCCAGTAGTCCTCCGACAGGTCATTACACTGAAGCTTTCTTT. The variable domain in full, completed from reference TRBV19 and TRBJ1-1, reads DGGITQSPKYLFRKEGQNVTLSCEQNLNHDAMYWYRQDPGQGLRLIYYSQIVNDFQKGDIAEGYSVSREKKESFPLTVTSAQKNPTAFYLCASSPPTGHYTEAFFGQGTRLTVV.